This paragraph reports one TCR beta chain. No count is given, but going by its frequency this clonotype is medium-sized (0.01 to 0.1%). The target of this receptor is not known. The data stem from a study of CD8 T cells in cerebrospinal fluid in Alzheimer's disease (TCRdb year 2020). A note on the overall study: The study assessed CSF T cell clonal expansion with two single-cell approaches: plate-based nested PCR sequencing and droplet-based sequencing. Whether clonally expanded T cells were present in cerebrospinal fluid from healthy elderly individuals and from patients with neurodegenerative disease was tested. CSF gene-expression analysis, which included Parkinson's disease patients, covered 20 to 30 samples in total. The droplet-based CSF comparison of patients and controls included roughly nine healthy controls (around 11,000 cells) and roughly nine patients with MCI or Alzheimer's disease (about 10,000 cells).

The method was 10x single-cell sequencing. Profiling of CSF cells was done with 10X Genomics single-cell V(D)J and 5' gene-expression libraries. An Illumina NextSeq550 was used to sequence CSF single-cell TCR libraries. As for the original processing: V(D)J reads were aligned to the vdj-GRCh38 alts ensemble 2.0.0 reference and processed with the Cell Ranger vdj pipeline. Clonotypes were defined as cell barcodes sharing the same set of productive CDR3 nucleotide sequences. To link clonality with transcriptional profiles, clonotype information was added to the Seurat v3.0 gene-expression metadata. Exclusion was applied to CSF cells with more than 1,800 genes, more than 7,500 UMIs or more than 10% mitochondrial reads. To find TCRs with known antigen specificity, CDR3-beta sequences were matched against VDJdb. Clone sharing was examined by network analysis using the R package qgraph, in which only TCRs with complete alpha and beta chains were included. TCRdb reanalyzed the reads, keeping one entry per CDR3 protein sequence and omitting DNA. These V and J calls are TCRdb output, not the study's own analysis. The table of this sample itemizes around 1,700 distinct CDR3 sequences. The ten largest clones capture under 11% of the sample.

The CDR3 contains 15 residues, cysteine and phenylalanine counted. There is no recorded DNA. As encoded in the germline V gene, CDR1 is SGHAT while CDR2 is FQNNGV. Every participant was in good physical condition and had no acute infectious disease. Live CSF cells for droplet-based sequencing were sorted with a live/dead marker. To pellet immune cells, CSF obtained by lumbar puncture was centrifuged at 300g. CSF samples were checked for red blood cells, and any sample contaminated with blood was excluded. CSF cells were cryopreserved in freezing medium, frozen at -80 degrees C overnight, and then transferred to liquid nitrogen for storage. Before analysis, CSF samples were kept in storage for less than seven months. Broad study findings and their caveats: In pooled data, a highly expanded clone (at least 3% of TCRs) occurred in 1 of 10 healthy subjects versus 4 of 6 Alzheimer's patients. The overall clonality comparison included only samples with detectable clones (about eleven healthy, 5 MCI, 5 AD, 6 PD). The EBV-specific clones were neither the most highly expanded clones nor enriched among patients. The authors cautioned that detecting EBV-specific TCRs in CSF does not establish a causal link between EBV and Alzheimer's disease. The largest CSF clone made up a higher percentage of TCRs in patients with MCI or Alzheimer's disease than in controls.

This receptor was identified in a human donor in good health. Here the chain combines TRBV11-2 and TRBJ2-2; as DNA is missing, the TRBD1 call by TCRdb cannot be tested. The sample was cerebrospinal fluid. The CDR3 reads as follows: CASSLLDRWPGELFF.